The clone carrying this TCR beta chain came up many times. As yet, its antigen is unknown. Some clones are missing from TCRdb's copy, which holds only in-frame ones; the method was immunoSEQ multiplex PCR. The sample lists fewer than 650,000 clones; 75% to 85% were seen once. The donors were adults (healthy and HIV-negative) with no recent acute infections or vaccinations. Unsorted material relied on about 100 million PBMCs as the source of genomic DNA. The sample comes from a study of shared clonotypes between healthy human individuals. CDR1 is LGHNA and CDR2 is YNFKEQ in the germline V gene. The J segment lost 4 bases and the V segment lost 5 bases, leaving 9 bases of the junction unmatched. The CDR3 runs 17 residues. The study, taken as a whole, reports: Among donors, sharing of clonotypes was expected to be affected by sequencing depth.

The sequencing input was PBMCs. J is TRBJ2-3 and V is TRBV4-2, with 13 bases that match TRBD2. The receptor's source is a woman between 35 and 50 years old in good health. Some clones in this sample may be carry-over from other donors' samples. CDR3 in DNA: TGTGCCAGCAGCTGGAGGACTAGCGGGAGCAGACCAGATACGCAGTATTTT. Translation gives CASSWRTSGSRPDTQYF.